This TCR beta chain was documented in a study of cytomegalovirus exposure and HLA in healthy donors. Study-wide context: Per a later analysis, the approximately 690 first-cohort and some 110 validation repertoires shared one platform.

TCRdb's table, derived via immunoSEQ multiplex PCR, lists solely in-frame clones and lacks some. The table has more than 90,000 clones, approximately 95% seen once; the top ten hold 1% to 1.4%. The sample consisted of PBMCs. The sequence derives from a woman aged 25 to 39 in good health and CMV-seropositive.

The CDR3 reads CASSIQGNTEAFF. The CDR3 DNA reads TGTGCCAGTAGTATACAGGGTAACACTGAAGCTTTCTTT. V gene TRBV19 combines with J gene TRBJ1-1; D may be TRBD1 (5 bases). Germline CDR1 is LNHDA and CDR2 is SQIVND (reference sequence). The V and J ends lost 2 bases and 2 bases respectively, with 6 bases between them. The CDR3 is made up of 13 amino acids.